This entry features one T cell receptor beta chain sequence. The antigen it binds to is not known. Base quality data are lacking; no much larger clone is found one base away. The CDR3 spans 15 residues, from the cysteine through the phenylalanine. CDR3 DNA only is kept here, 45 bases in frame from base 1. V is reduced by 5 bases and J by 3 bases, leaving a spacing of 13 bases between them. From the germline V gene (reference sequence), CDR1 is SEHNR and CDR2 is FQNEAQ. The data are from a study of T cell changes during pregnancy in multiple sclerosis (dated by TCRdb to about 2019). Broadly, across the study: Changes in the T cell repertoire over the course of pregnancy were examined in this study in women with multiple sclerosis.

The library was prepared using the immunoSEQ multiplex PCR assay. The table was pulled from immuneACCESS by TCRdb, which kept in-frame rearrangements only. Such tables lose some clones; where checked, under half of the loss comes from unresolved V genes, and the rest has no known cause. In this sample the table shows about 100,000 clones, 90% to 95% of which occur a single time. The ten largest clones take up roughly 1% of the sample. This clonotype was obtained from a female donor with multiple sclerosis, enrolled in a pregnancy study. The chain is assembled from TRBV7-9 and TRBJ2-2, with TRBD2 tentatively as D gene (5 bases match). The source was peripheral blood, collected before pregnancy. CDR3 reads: CASSPERDYTGELFF. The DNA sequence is TGTGCCAGCAGCCCTGAGAGGGATTACACCGGGGAGCTGTTTTTT.